Each of the 21 T cell receptor beta chains below was sequenced from the same sample in a study of PD-L1 blockade in urothelial cancer. Using immunoSEQ multiplex PCR, the repertoire was profiled, and TCRdb retains in-frame clones only, with some absent. The table lists about 80,000 clones, approximately 90% of them singletons, with more than 5.5% in the top ten. The sequencing here drew on PBMCs, taken around atezolizumab (anti-PD-L1) treatment. The source of these receptors is a woman aged 70-85 years with urothelial cancer.

This clone was seen a single time. The chain uses TRBV5-1 and TRBJ2-7; weak D call: TRBD1 (6 bases). The V end lost 3 bases, the J end lost 5 bases, and 15 bases lay between the germline ends. Germline loops: CDR1 SGHRS, CDR2 YFSETQ. The CDR3 spans 14 residues. CDR3 bases: TGCGCCAGCAGCTCACAGGGACCATTGAACGAGCAGTACTTC. Protein product: CASSSQGPLNEQYF.

This chain uses TRBV28 with TRBJ2-5, with a weak D call TRBD2 (6 bases). Per germline, CDR1 MDHEN and CDR2 SYDVKM. The CDR3 spans 12 residues. V shed 6 bases and J shed 4 bases, with 9 bases lying between them. This chain's CDR3 is CASSVGGETQYF. DNA of the CDR3: TGTGCCAGCAGCGTCGGGGGAGAGACCCAGTACTTC.

The chain recombines TRBV18 with TRBJ2-5; no firm D call. Trimming took 0 bases from V and 5 from J, leaving 10 bases between them. This CDR3 is 14 amino acids long. CDR1 and CDR2 from the germline V gene are KGHSH and LQKENI. This CDR3 is CASSPPNGQETQYF. As DNA, the CDR3 is TGTGCCAGCTCACCACCGAATGGGCAGGAGACCCAGTACTTC.

The chain is built from TRBV25-1 and TRBJ2-7; 12 bases line up with TRBD1. The V and J ends lost 8 bases and 9 bases, in that order; junction bases with no gene match: 11. Germline loops: CDR1 MGHDK, CDR2 SYGVNS. The CDR3 length is 14 residues. The chain's CDR3 is CASRKGQGAYAQYF. The DNA of the CDR3 is TGTGCCAGCCGAAAGGGACAGGGGGCATATGCGCAGTACTTC.

This rearrangement joins TRBV2 to TRBJ2-3, with a weak D call TRBD1 (6 bases). There are 15 residues in the CDR3. Germline CDR1 and CDR2: SNHLY and FYNNEI. Trimming pared 6 bases from V and 0 bases from J, leaving 13 bases between. CDR3 DNA: TGTGCCAGCAGCCTAAGGGGGATGAGCACAGATACGCAGTATTTT. Translating it yields CASSLRGMSTDTQYF.

The sample holds one count of this clone. The gene calls are TRBV6-1 and TRBJ1-1; D perhaps matches TRBD1 (6 bases). In germline, CDR1 is MNHNS, CDR2 SASEGT. The CDR3 loop spans 13 amino acids. V was trimmed by 4 bases and J by 3 bases, leaving 9 bases between them. The CDR3 DNA follows: TGTGCCAGCAGTGCCAGGGGACACACTGAAGCTTTCTTT. Translation gives CASSARGHTEAFF.

The chain employs TRBV5-1 and TRBJ2-1, with D possibly being TRBD2 (5 bases). V dropped 0 bases and J dropped 10 bases, with 14 bases sitting between them. The CDR3 totals 14 residues. CDR1 and CDR2 (germline): SGHRS, YFSETQ. The CDR3 loop is CASSLEGAVGEQFF. The CDR3 DNA is TGCGCCAGCAGCTTGGAGGGAGCAGTCGGGGAGCAGTTCTTC.

The chain is built from TRBV4-2 and TRBJ1-4; perhaps TRBD1 as D (6 bases). CDR1 and CDR2 from the germline V gene are LGHNA and YNFKEQ. There are 18 residues in the CDR3. V lost 0 bases to trimming and J lost 0 bases, with 14 bases between them. The CDR3, as DNA: TGTGCCAGCAGCCAAGAATGGGGCAGGGGTGCAACTAATGAAAAACTGTTTTTT. It specifies CASSQEWGRGATNEKLFF.

The chain employs TRBV13 and TRBJ2-6, with a possible D match to TRBD2 (5 bases). This CDR3 spans 16 amino acids. Trimming took 3 bases from V and 2 from J, leaving 11 bases between them. CDR1 and CDR2 from the germline V gene are PRHDT and FYEKMQ (reference sequence). CDR3 in amino acids: CASSLREVPGANVLTF. For the CDR3, the DNA is TGTGCCAGCAGCTTGAGGGAAGTACCTGGGGCCAACGTCCTGACTTTC. Based on the CDR3 plus reference TRBV13 and TRBJ2-6, the full variable domain is AAGVIQSPRHLIKEKRETATLKCYPIPRHDTVYWYQQGPGQDPQFLISFYEKMQSDKGSIPDRFSAQQFSDYHSELNMSSLELGDSALYFCASSLREVPGANVLTFGAGSRLTVL.

The chain combines TRBV2 with TRBJ2-3, with 10 bases aligning to TRBD2. Germline trimming cut 7 bases from V and 3 bases from J; bases unmatched to any gene: 10. Germline V gene lookup returns CDR1 SNHLY and CDR2 FYNNEI. CDR3 size: 16 residues. CDR3 sequence: CASTRTSGGLTDTQYF. The CDR3 region has the DNA TGTGCCAGCACCAGGACTAGCGGTGGTTTGACAGATACGCAGTATTTT.

V gene TRBV28 combines with J gene TRBJ2-5; 10 nucleotides align to TRBD1. Germline CDR1 MDHEN, CDR2 SYDVKM. The V gene end was trimmed by 1 base and the J gene end by 5 bases; junction bases not matched to a gene: 13. The CDR3 covers 18 residues. The CDR3 here is CASSLLGAGTGEDETQYF. The CDR3 nucleotides read TGTGCCAGCAGTTTATTGGGAGCCGGGACAGGGGAAGATGAGACCCAGTACTTC.

The V gene is TRBV5-6, the J gene TRBJ2-1; the match to TRBD2 covers 7 bases. V shed 3 bases, J shed 7 bases, and the junction held 10 bases outside the gene matches. The CDR3 covers 15 residues. Per the germline V gene, CDR1 is SGHDT and CDR2 is YYEEEE. CDR3: CASSSYGTIGNEQFF. In DNA, the CDR3 is TGTGCCAGCAGCTCGTACGGGACTATCGGGAATGAGCAGTTCTTC. Looking up the rest from reference TRBV5-6 and TRBJ2-1 gives the full variable domain: DAGVTQSPTHLIKTRGQQVTLRCSPKSGHDTVSWYQQALGQGPQFIFQYYEEEERQRGNFPDRFSGHQFPNYSSELNVNALLLGDSALYLCASSSYGTIGNEQFFGPGTRLTVL.

Of note for this clone: Other DNA sequences of this sample code for an identical CDR3. The chain is built from TRBV30 and TRBJ2-2; D may be TRBD1 (5 bases). Looked up from germline, CDR1 is GTSNPN and CDR2 is SVGIG (reference sequence). The CDR3 contains 15 residues. Trimming cost V 0 bases and J 5 bases, with 13 bases left between them. The CDR3 region has the DNA TGTGCCTGGAGTGTACAAGGGGCCGGAACCGGGGAGCTGTTTTTT. As protein: CAWSVQGAGTGELFF.

The V call is TRBV19, the J call TRBJ1-4, with unresolved D. Trimming removed 5 bases at V and 7 bases at J, with 14 bases between. This CDR3 contains 14 residues. CDR1 is LNHDA, CDR2 SQIVND, per germline (reference sequence). The CDR3 protein is CASSPREEGEKLFF. The CDR3, as DNA: TGTGCCAGTAGTCCTCGTGAGGAGGGTGAAAAACTGTTTTTT. The full variable domain, in which reference TRBV19 and TRBJ1-4 provide the parts outside the CDR3, is DGGITQSPKYLFRKEGQNVTLSCEQNLNHDAMYWYRQDPGQGLRLIYYSQIVNDFQKGDIAEGYSVSREKKESFPLTVTSAQKNPTAFYLCASSPREEGEKLFFGSGTQLSVL.

The chain recombines TRBV2 with TRBJ2-2; 7 nucleotides match TRBD2. J was trimmed by 6 bases and V by 2 bases; bases with no gene match: 6. Germline lookup yields CDR1 SNHLY and CDR2 FYNNEI. This CDR3 is 15 amino acids long. CDR3 sequence reads: CASSEWTRLAGELFF. CDR3 DNA: TGTGCCAGCAGTGAATGGACTAGACTGGCCGGGGAGCTGTTTTTT.

The rearrangement uses TRBV6-6 and TRBJ1-1; D perhaps matches TRBD1 (6 bases). CDR1 and CDR2 (germline): MNHNY, SVGAGI (reference sequence). Trimming cost V 2 bases and J 1 base, with 8 bases left between them. The length of the CDR3 is 14 residues. CDR3 nucleotide sequence: TGTGCCAGCAGTTACCAGGGGACGAACACTGAAGCTTTCTTT. It codes for CASSYQGTNTEAFF.

The chain uses TRBV2 and TRBJ2-5, with D possibly matching TRBD1 (5 bases). Per the germline V gene, CDR1 is SNHLY and CDR2 is FYNNEI. The CDR3 is 16 residues long. The V and J ends lost 7 bases and 1 base respectively, with 19 bases between them. CDR3 coding DNA: TGTGCCAGCACGATCCCCTTTGACAGCTCCCAAGAGACCCAGTACTTC. As protein: CASTIPFDSSQETQYF.

V gene TRBV2 combines with J gene TRBJ2-7; D perhaps matches TRBD1 (6 bases). Germline CDR1 and CDR2: SNHLY and FYNNEI. The CDR3 is made up of 14 amino acids. V lost 4 bases, J lost 4 bases, and 14 bases lay in between. The DNA for the CDR3 is TGTGCCAGCAGTGCAACAGGGATGGGATACGAGCAGTACTTC. Its protein is CASSATGMGYEQYF.

This clone was detected once. The chain employs TRBV9 and TRBJ1-3; 11 bases match TRBD1. This CDR3 region has 16 residues. The germline CDR1 and CDR2 sequences are SGDLS and YYNGEE. The V segment lost 3 bases and the J segment 0 bases; nucleotides outside the gene matches: 2. The chain's CDR3 is CASSAGTGGSGNTIYF. In nucleotides, the CDR3 is TGTGCCAGCAGCGCCGGGACAGGGGGCTCTGGAAACACCATATATTTT. Looking up the rest from reference TRBV9 and TRBJ1-3 gives the full variable domain: DSGVTQTPKHLITATGQRVTLRCSPRSGDLSVYWYQQSLDQGLQFLIQYYNGEERAKGNILERFSAQQFPDLHSELNLSSLELGDSALYFCASSAGTGGSGNTIYFGEGSWLTVV.

As DNA, the CDR3 is TGTGCCAGCAGTTACTTTGACCTAGCGGGGGGTTCCGAGCAGTACTTC. The encoded protein is CASSYFDLAGGSEQYF. The rearrangement links TRBV6-5 to TRBJ2-7; 11 bases match TRBD2. The CDR3 extends over 16 amino acids. Looked up from germline, CDR1 is MNHEY and CDR2 is SVGAGI. Trimming removed 1 base from V and 6 bases from J; junction bases left unmatched: 8.

A note on this clone: An end of the junction differs from the germline gene, which may be a read error. Here the CDR3 DNA reads TGTGCCAGCAGCGAAGACAGAATCTACGAGCAGTACTTC. The encoded protein is CASSEDRIYEQYF. V is TRBV2 and J is TRBJ2-7, with D possibly TRBD1 on 5 matching bases. This CDR3 has 13 amino acids. Germline loops: CDR1 SNHLY, CDR2 FYNNEI.